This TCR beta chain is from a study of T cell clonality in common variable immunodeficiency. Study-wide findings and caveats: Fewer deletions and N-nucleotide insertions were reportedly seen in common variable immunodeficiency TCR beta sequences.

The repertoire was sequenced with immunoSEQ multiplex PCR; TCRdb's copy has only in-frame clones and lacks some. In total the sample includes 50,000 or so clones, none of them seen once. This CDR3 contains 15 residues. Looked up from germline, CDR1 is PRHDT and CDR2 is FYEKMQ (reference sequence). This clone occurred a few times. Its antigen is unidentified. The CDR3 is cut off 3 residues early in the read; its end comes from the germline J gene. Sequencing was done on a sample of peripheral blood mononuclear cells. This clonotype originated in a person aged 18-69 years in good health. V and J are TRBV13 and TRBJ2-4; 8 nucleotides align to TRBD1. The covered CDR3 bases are TGTGCCAGCACCCCGGGACAGGAACAGACCTATGGT. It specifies CASTPGQEQTYG. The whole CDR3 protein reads CASTPGQEQTYGQYF.